The source of this T cell receptor beta chain is a study of T-cell reconstitution after alpha-beta-depleted transplantation in children. Preparing the TCRbeta library involved the use of unique molecular identifiers. TCRdb processed the PCR reads anew with MiXCR; each CDR3 protein has one entry. The sample includes fewer than 700,000 distinct CDR3 sequences, over 10% of them seen just once. The length of the CDR3 is 14 residues. In germline, CDR1 is DFQATT, CDR2 SNEGSKA (reference sequence). V shed 2 bases and J 5 bases; nucleotides not matched to a gene: 5. In its sample, this clonotype was seen a few times. Its specificity is unknown. General study points: Expanded graft clones numbering several hundred reportedly gave rise to alpha-beta T cells about two months after transplant. Recipient T cells and thymic progenitors that survived gave rise to the high TCRbeta diversity observed at day 60 in some patients. T-cell numbers and diversity one year post-transplant derived largely from freshly generated T cells.

The sample here was PBMCs, mostly from graft donor cells, taken 360 days after TCRalphabeta/CD19-depleted stem cell transplant. The chain couples TRBV20-1 to TRBJ1-4; the match to TRBD1 covers 7 bases. This TCR derives from a male patient between 10 and 17 years old who had a stem cell transplant for acute myeloid leukemia, so the T cells may come from the graft donor. The CDR3 sequence: CSARPGQTNEKLFF. Written as DNA, the CDR3 is TGCAGTGCTAGACCGGGACAGACGAATGAAAAACTGTTTTTT.